Following are 26 T cell receptor beta chains from one sample sequenced in a study of cytotoxic CD8 clonotypes in ibrutinib-treated CLL. Some clones are missing from TCRdb's copy, which holds only in-frame ones; the method was immunoSEQ multiplex PCR. The repertoire holds roughly 54,000 clones, with more than 55% as singletons. The specimen was PBMCs, collected after 24 months of ibrutinib treatment. These receptors all come from a human donor with chronic lymphocytic leukemia.

V is TRBV4-2 and J is TRBJ1-1; no firm D call. The CDR3 sequence is 14 residues long. The germline CDR1 and CDR2 sequences are LGHNA and YNFKEQ. Trimming shortened V by 0 bases and J by 8 bases, and 13 bases separated the two germline ends. This CDR3 reads CASSQDPQAREAFF. The DNA of the CDR3 is TGTGCCAGCAGCCAAGATCCCCAGGCTCGGGAAGCTTTCTTT.

This clone was picked up a small number of times. The chain employs TRBV10-1 and TRBJ2-7; D uncertain. Germline CDR1 is WNHNN and CDR2 is SYGVQD (reference sequence). Trimming cost V 0 bases and J 5 bases, with 5 bases left between them. The CDR3 is made up of 12 amino acids. The CDR3 sequence is CASSESLDEQYF. The CDR3 bases are TGCGCCAGCAGTGAGTCATTAGACGAGCAGTACTTC.

This clone was picked up many times. This rearrangement joins TRBV6-5 to TRBJ1-2; no clear D gene. V dropped 2 bases and J dropped 8 bases, with 12 bases sitting between them. The CDR3 length is 13 residues. The germline CDR1 and CDR2 sequences are MNHEY and SVGAGI. The chain's CDR3 is CASSYRGFEGYTF. Here the CDR3 DNA reads TGTGCCAGCAGTTACCGGGGTTTCGAGGGCTACACCTTC.

The rearrangement joins TRBV6-1 to TRBJ2-7, with TRBD2 as a possible D gene (6 bases). CDR1 is MNHNS and CDR2 is SASEGT in the germline V gene. The CDR3 length is 12 residues. V was trimmed by 3 bases and J by 6 bases, leaving 9 bases between them. The CDR3 region is CASSERDLEQYF. The DNA of the CDR3 is TGTGCCAGCAGTGAGCGGGACCTCGAGCAGTACTTC.

The chain recombines TRBV6-5 with TRBJ2-1, with D unclear. This CDR3 contains 13 residues. CDR1 and CDR2 from the germline V gene are MNHEY and SVGAGI. The V end lost 5 bases, the J end lost 9 bases, and 14 bases lay between the germline ends. The CDR3 DNA is TGTGCCAGCAGTCGGCGGTTGGGTAGTGAGCAGTTCTTC. Translating gives CASSRRLGSEQFF.

This clone was observed a handful of times. The J gene is TRBJ2-1, the V gene TRBV7-8; D gene uncertain. Germline V gene sequence: CDR1 SGHVS, CDR2 FQNEAQ. The CDR3 sequence is 14 residues long. V dropped 10 bases and J dropped 0 bases, with 13 bases sitting between them. DNA of the CDR3: TGTGCCATTACCCCAGATAACTCCTACAATGAGCAGTTCTTC. Amino acid sequence: CAITPDNSYNEQFF.

The chain couples TRBV7-6 to TRBJ2-2; 8 bases map to TRBD2. Unmatched junction bases numbered 5, after V lost 0 bases and J lost 2 bases. Germline V lookup: CDR1 SGHVS, CDR2 FNYEAQ. CDR3 length: 17 amino acids. The CDR3 sequence is CASSLAAGGSNTGELFF. The CDR3 DNA follows: TGTGCCAGCAGCTTAGCGGCGGGGGGCTCTAACACCGGGGAGCTGTTTTTT.

The table lists this clone with a few counts. The CDR3 DNA reads as TGTGCCATCAGTGATGGATTGGGGGGCACTTCACCCCTCCACTTT. It yields the protein CAISDGLGGTSPLHF. J is TRBJ1-6 and V is TRBV10-3; TRBD1 is a possible D gene (6 bases). Trimming stripped 3 bases from V and 9 bases from J, with 15 bases between. The CDR3 length is 15 residues. CDR1 ENHRY and CDR2 SYGVKD come from the germline V gene.

The chain combines TRBV5-4 with TRBJ2-5; D not certain. V dropped 4 bases and J dropped 5 bases, with 12 bases sitting between them. Germline V CDR1 and CDR2: SGHNT, YYREEE (reference sequence). This CDR3 has 13 amino acids. CDR3 DNA sequence: TGTGCCAGCAGCACCGGCACCGGGGAGACCCAGTACTTC. Its protein product is CASSTGTGETQYF.

The chain uses TRBV14 and TRBJ1-6; a weak D match, TRBD1 (5 bases). The CDR3 extends over 13 amino acids. Trimming pared 4 bases from V and 13 bases from J, leaving 14 bases between. Germline V CDR1 and CDR2: SGHDN, FVKESK. CDR3 bases: TGTGCCAGCAGCCGGGACCTAAAGGACCCCCTCCACTTT. Amino acid sequence: CASSRDLKDPLHF.

This chain uses TRBV9 with TRBJ2-5; 13 bases are shared with TRBD2. Germline loops: CDR1 SGDLS, CDR2 YYNGEE. The CDR3 spans 16 residues. V was pared by 0 bases and J by 4 bases, with 3 bases of the junction left unmatched. The CDR3 nucleotides are TGTGCCAGCAGCGTAGGGAGGACTAGCGGGGGAGAGACCCAGTACTTC. It is translated as CASSVGRTSGGETQYF.

The genes are TRBV11-2 and TRBJ2-7, with D possibly being TRBD1 (6 bases). CDR3 length equals 16 residues. From germline, CDR1 is SGHAT and CDR2 FQNNGV. V lost 4 bases to trimming and J lost 3 bases, with 19 bases between them. CDR3 sequence (DNA): TGTGCCAGCAGCTCACTGATGTCAGGGGCCAGCTACGAGCAGTACTTC. This gives the protein CASSSLMSGASYEQYF.

The V call is TRBV10-1, the J call TRBJ1-2; no reliable D call. V was cut by 8 bases and J by 3 bases, with 10 bases left in between. Germline lookup yields CDR1 WNHNN and CDR2 SYGVQD (reference sequence). CDR3 length: 12 residues. The CDR3, as DNA: TGCGCCAGCCCGGACTGCTACTATGGCTACACCTTC. It yields the protein CASPDCYYGYTF.

This clone showed up just once. This sequence joins TRBV29-1 and TRBJ2-4, with D perhaps given as TRBD1 or TRBD2 (7 bases each). The germline V and J ends were trimmed by 4 bases and 8 bases, with 15 bases remaining between them. The germline gives CDR1 SQVTM, CDR2 ANQGSEA. The CDR3 length is 13 residues. CDR3 coding DNA: TGCAGCGTTGCCCGGCAGGGGGGGGACATTCAGTACTTC. This codes for CSVARQGGDIQYF.

V is TRBV9 and J is TRBJ1-3; D is possibly TRBD1 (6 bases). The V gene lost 4 bases and the J gene lost 0 bases, with 14 bases spanning the gap. Germline CDR1 and CDR2: SGDLS and YYNGEE. This CDR3 contains 16 residues. This CDR3 reads CASSTTGWGSGNTIYF. In DNA, the CDR3 is TGTGCCAGCAGCACGACAGGTTGGGGCTCTGGAAACACCATATATTTT.

V usage is TRBV28 and J usage is TRBJ1-6; D unclear. Trimming removed 6 bases from V and 7 bases from J, with 10 bases in between. CDR3 size: 13 residues. The V gene's germline CDR1 is MDHEN and CDR2 SYDVKM. Here the CDR3 reads CASRRDPNSPLHF. CDR3 nucleotides: TGTGCCAGCAGGAGGGATCCAAATTCACCCCTCCACTTT.

The V gene is TRBV5-4, the J gene TRBJ1-2, with D unresolved. The V end was cut by 1 base, the J end by 0 bases, with 10 bases between. The germline V gene encodes CDR1 SGHNT and CDR2 YYREEE (reference sequence). The CDR3 consists of 15 residues. Written as DNA, the CDR3 is TGTGCCAGCAGCTTGACACCCTCAGCTAACTATGGCTACACCTTC. It codes for CASSLTPSANYGYTF. The entire variable domain, with the rest obtained from reference TRBV5-4 and TRBJ1-2, is as follows: ETGVTQSPTHLIKTRGQQVTLRCSSQSGHNTVSWYQQALGQGPQFIFQYYREEENGRGNFPPRFSGLQFPNYSSELNVNALELDDSALYLCASSLTPSANYGYTFGSGTRLTVV.

In this sample, this clone turned up a few times. The rearrangement uses TRBV4-1 and TRBJ2-4; 7 bases align to TRBD2. The CDR3 totals 15 residues. V lost 0 bases and J lost 7; bases outside the gene matches: 6. In germline, CDR1 is MGHRA, CDR2 YSYEKL. Here the CDR3 reads CASSQDLVGGNIQYF. The CDR3, as DNA: TGCGCCAGCAGCCAAGATCTAGTGGGGGGGAACATTCAGTACTTC.

V gene TRBV9 combines with J gene TRBJ2-3; 10 bases are shared with TRBD2. CDR1 and CDR2 from the germline V gene are SGDLS and YYNGEE. V dropped 0 bases and J dropped 4; count of bases not matched to a gene: 2. The CDR3 length is 15 residues. CDR3 bases: TGTGCCAGCAGCGTAGGTAGCGGGGGGTCAGATACGCAGTATTTT. Translated: CASSVGSGGSDTQYF.

V gene TRBV2 combines with J gene TRBJ1-2; the D is unclear. Germline loops: CDR1 SNHLY, CDR2 FYNNEI. The CDR3 sequence is 12 residues long. With 3 bases removed from V and 4 bases from J, the gap between germline ends came to 6 bases. CDR3 sequence reads: CASSDTTYGYTF. DNA for the CDR3: TGTGCCAGCAGTGACACAACCTATGGCTACACCTTC.

The chain couples TRBV5-1 to TRBJ2-2; 11 bases map to TRBD2. Germline V lookup: CDR1 SGHRS, CDR2 YFSETQ. CDR3 size: 16 residues. With V trimmed by 3 bases and J by 7 bases, 8 bases remained unmatched. The chain's CDR3 is CASSSPLAGGFGELFF. DNA for the CDR3: TGCGCCAGCAGCTCCCCTCTAGCGGGGGGATTCGGGGAGCTGTTTTTT.

This chain connects TRBV19 to TRBJ2-5, with 8 bases aligning to TRBD1. Trimming at V came to 5 bases and at J to 10 bases, leaving 12 bases not matched to a gene. From germline, CDR1 is LNHDA and CDR2 SQIVND (reference sequence). CDR3 length: 14 amino acids. The DNA of the CDR3 is TGTGCCAGTAGTTCTGCAGGGGGCCGAGGGGACCAGTACTTC. This translates into CASSSAGGRGDQYF.

This clone was seen ten or more times. V and J are TRBV27 and TRBJ2-2; no clear D. From germline, CDR1 is MNHEY and CDR2 SMNVEV (reference sequence). The CDR3 consists of 13 residues. V was clipped by 6 bases and J by 7 bases, with 12 bases between them. CDR3 nucleotides: TGTGCCAGCAGCCCCTGGGCGGACGGGGAGCTGTTTTTT. It translates to CASSPWADGELFF.

The V call is TRBV7-9, the J call TRBJ2-7, with D possibly being TRBD1 or TRBD2 (5 bases each). V was cut by 5 bases and J by 7 bases, with 12 bases left in between. The CDR3 contains 12 residues. CDR1 is SEHNR and CDR2 is FQNEAQ in the germline V gene (reference sequence). CDR3: CASSGGRLEQYF. In DNA, the CDR3 is TGTGCCAGCAGCGGGGGACGCCTTGAGCAGTACTTC.

V is TRBV2 and J is TRBJ1-2; D gene ambiguous. V lost 3 bases, J lost 4 bases, and 12 bases lay in between. This CDR3 is built from 14 residues. Looked up from germline, CDR1 is SNHLY and CDR2 is FYNNEI. CDR3 amino acids: CASSDIFSTYGYTF. CDR3 nucleotide sequence: TGTGCCAGCAGTGACATCTTTAGTACCTATGGCTACACCTTC.

This clone was observed many times. This chain joins TRBV6-1 and TRBJ1-5; D perhaps matches TRBD1 (5 bases). V was pared by 2 bases and J by 6 bases, with 17 bases between. The CDR3 sequence is 16 residues long. In germline, CDR1 is MNHNS, CDR2 SASEGT. The CDR3 here is CASSELGSRAGQPQHF. CDR3 nucleotides: TGTGCCAGCAGTGAATTAGGGAGCAGGGCAGGTCAGCCCCAGCATTTT.